Listed below are T cell receptor beta chains from one sample, sequenced in a study of blood T cell repertoires in COVID-19. Measured with immunoSEQ multiplex PCR; TCRdb has only the in-frame clones, and not every one. The repertoire holds 180,000 or so clones, with more than 75% as singletons. The sample comprised peripheral blood. These receptors were collected from a man between 65 and 79 years old with acute or convalescent COVID-19. Each CDR3 is given with its conserved first and last residue. A D gene is named only where the DNA matches it firmly. Clone size is given for some rows only: seen once, a few or many times, or a class if the clone is expanded.

V gene: TRBV19; J gene: TRBJ2-1; clone size: .; D gene: TRBD2; CDR3 DNA: TGTGCCAGTAGTCGAACGGGAGGGCCGTACGATGAGCAGTTCTTC; CDR3 protein: CASSRTGGPYDEQFF
V gene: TRBV29-1; J gene: TRBJ1-3; clone size: .; D gene: .; CDR3 DNA: TGCAGCGTTTTCTCGACAGTCGAAGGAAACACCATATATTTT; CDR3 protein: CSVFSTVEGNTIYF
V gene: TRBV4-3; J gene: TRBJ1-2; clone size: .; D gene: .; CDR3 DNA: TGCGCCAGCAGCCAAGACGTACGCCAGATATATGGCTACACCTTC; CDR3 protein: CASSQDVRQIYGYTF
V gene: TRBV7-9; J gene: TRBJ2-3; clone size: .; D gene: TRBD2; CDR3 DNA: TGTGCCACCCTTATAGCGGGGGCCCCAGATACGCAGTATTTT; CDR3 protein: CATLIAGAPDTQYF
V gene: TRBV6-5; J gene: TRBJ2-2; clone size: .; D gene: .; CDR3 DNA: TGTGCCAGCAGTCCTTCAGGGGACGGGGAGCTGTTTTTT; CDR3 protein: CASSPSGDGELFF
V gene: TRBV3-1/TRBV3-2; J gene: TRBJ1-4; clone size: .; D gene: .; CDR3 DNA: TGTGCCAGTAGGACAGAGGAAAAACTGTTTTTT; CDR3 protein: CASRTEEKLFF
V gene: TRBV23-1; J gene: TRBJ2-7; clone size: .; D gene: .; CDR3 DNA: TGCGCCACGGGTCGTAGATACGAGCAGTACTTC; CDR3 protein: CATGRRYEQYF
V gene: TRBV15; J gene: TRBJ1-1; clone size: .; D gene: .; CDR3 DNA: TGTGCCACCAGCAGAGAGTCCGGCACTGAAGCTTTCTTT; CDR3 protein: CATSRESGTEAFF
V gene: TRBV10-3; J gene: TRBJ2-7; clone size: .; D gene: TRBD1; CDR3 DNA: TGTGCCATCAGTGCTGGACAGGGGTACGAGCAGTACTTC; CDR3 protein: CAISAGQGYEQYF
V gene: TRBV9; J gene: TRBJ1-1; clone size: .; D gene: TRBD1; CDR3 DNA: TGTGCCAGCAGCGTGGACAGGGGAGGGACTGAAGCTTTCTTT; CDR3 protein: CASSVDRGGTEAFF
V gene: TRBV12-3/TRBV12-4; J gene: TRBJ2-1; clone size: .; D gene: TRBD2; CDR3 DNA: TGTGCCAGCACTAGCGGGGTCTACAATGAGCAGTTCTTC; CDR3 protein: CASTSGVYNEQFF
V gene: TRBV24-1; J gene: TRBJ2-3; clone size: .; D gene: .; CDR3 DNA: TGTGCCACCAGTGATTTGAACGCACCAGGAGTGCGGGCAGATACGCAGTATTTT; CDR3 protein: CATSDLNAPGVRADTQYF
V gene: TRBV27; J gene: TRBJ1-2; clone size: few; D gene: .; CDR3 DNA: TGTGCCAGCAGGCCGACAACTAGCTATGGCTACACCTTC; CDR3 protein: CASRPTTSYGYTF
V gene: TRBV5-6; J gene: TRBJ2-2; clone size: .; D gene: .; CDR3 DNA: TGTGCCAGCAGCTTGGCGCCTATCTCTGGGGAGCTGTTTTTT; CDR3 protein: CASSLAPISGELFF
V gene: TRBV11-2; J gene: TRBJ2-7; clone size: .; D gene: TRBD1; CDR3 DNA: TGTGCCAGCAGCTTAGCAGGGACAGGGGGCGGCGAGCAGTACTTC; CDR3 protein: CASSLAGTGGGEQYF
V gene: TRBV30; J gene: TRBJ2-5; clone size: .; D gene: TRBD1; CDR3 DNA: TGTGCCTGGAGTGTACAGGGGGCAGGGGAGACCCAGTACTTC; CDR3 protein: CAWSVQGAGETQYF
V gene: TRBV27; J gene: TRBJ1-2; clone size: .; D gene: TRBD1; CDR3 DNA: TGTGCCAGCAGTGTCTACAGGGGCGCTAACTATGGCTACACCTTC; CDR3 protein: CASSVYRGANYGYTF
V gene: TRBV11-2; J gene: TRBJ1-3; clone size: .; D gene: TRBD1; CDR3 DNA: TGTGCCAGCAGCTTCCACCCCGGGACAGGGCTCTCCTCTGGAAACACCATATATTTT; CDR3 protein: CASSFHPGTGLSSGNTIYF
V gene: TRBV4-2; J gene: TRBJ2-3; clone size: few; D gene: .; CDR3 DNA: TGTGCCAGCAGCCGACACAGGACCGGTTATGGGGATACGCAGTATTTT; CDR3 protein: CASSRHRTGYGDTQYF
V gene: TRBV2; J gene: TRBJ2-5; clone size: .; D gene: TRBD2; CDR3 DNA: TGTGCCAGTTCCGGGGGACTAGCGGGAGTAGAGACCCAGTACTTC; CDR3 protein: CASSGGLAGVETQYF
V gene: TRBV28; J gene: TRBJ2-7; clone size: few; D gene: .; CDR3 DNA: TGTGCCAGCAGTTCCCAGAGAGGGTTTGACTCCTACGAGCAGTACTTC; CDR3 protein: CASSSQRGFDSYEQYF
V gene: TRBV11-3; J gene: TRBJ2-5; clone size: once; D gene: TRBD1; CDR3 DNA: TGTGCCAGCAGCGCCGGGACAGACATCGGCCAAGAGACCCAGTACTTC; CDR3 protein: CASSAGTDIGQETQYF
V gene: TRBV6-5; J gene: TRBJ2-3; clone size: .; D gene: .; CDR3 DNA: TGTGCCACCGAGGGTTACAGGGCAGATACGCAGTATTTT; CDR3 protein: CATEGYRADTQYF
V gene: TRBV5-6; J gene: TRBJ2-1; clone size: once; D gene: TRBD2; CDR3 DNA: TGTGCCAGCAGATTCGGCCTAGCGGGGAACAATGAGCAGTTCTTC; CDR3 protein: CASRFGLAGNNEQFF
V gene: TRBV9; J gene: TRBJ2-7; clone size: .; D gene: TRBD1; CDR3 DNA: TGTGCCAGCAGCGTAGGGGACAGGAACTACGAGCAGTACTTC; CDR3 protein: CASSVGDRNYEQYF
V gene: TRBV28; J gene: TRBJ2-3; clone size: .; D gene: .; CDR3 DNA: TGTGCCAGCAGTTTACAGGGGGGAGCAGATACGCAGTATTTT; CDR3 protein: CASSLQGGADTQYF
V gene: TRBV27; J gene: TRBJ1-2; clone size: few; D gene: .; CDR3 DNA: TGTGCCAGCAGTTTCGACCCCAGGGGCTATGGCTACACCTTC; CDR3 protein: CASSFDPRGYGYTF
V gene: TRBV7-8; J gene: TRBJ2-1; clone size: .; D gene: .; CDR3 DNA: TGTGCCAGCAGCCCCCGGGGGTTCGCCTACAATGAGCAGTTCTTC; CDR3 protein: CASSPRGFAYNEQFF